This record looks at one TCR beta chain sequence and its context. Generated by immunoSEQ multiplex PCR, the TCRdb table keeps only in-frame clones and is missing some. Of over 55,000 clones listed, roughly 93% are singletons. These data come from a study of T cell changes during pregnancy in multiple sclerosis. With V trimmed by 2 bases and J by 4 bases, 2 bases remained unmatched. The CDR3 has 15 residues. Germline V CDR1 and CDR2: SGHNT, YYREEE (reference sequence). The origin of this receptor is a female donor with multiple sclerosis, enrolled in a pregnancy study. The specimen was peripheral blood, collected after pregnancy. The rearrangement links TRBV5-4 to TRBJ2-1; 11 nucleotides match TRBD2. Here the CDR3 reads CASSFGTSGYNEQFF. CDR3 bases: TGTGCCAGCAGCTTCGGGACTAGCGGATACAATGAGCAGTTCTTC.